This TCR beta chain was sequenced for a study of blood T cell repertoires in COVID-19. Looking at the study overall: The United States, Italy and Spain provided the acute and convalescent COVID-19 samples.

Germline V gene lookup returns CDR1 GTSNPN and CDR2 SVGIG (reference sequence). This CDR3 region has 14 residues. The V end lost 0 bases, the J end lost 6 bases, and 12 bases lay between the germline ends. Repertoires were generated with immunoSEQ multiplex PCR, while TCRdb's copy carries only in-frame clones and drops some. The repertoire has approximately 59,000 clones, under 90% of them found once; the top ten carry roughly 4.8%. This TCR was sampled from a man aged 40-49 years with active COVID-19. The V gene is TRBV30, the J gene TRBJ1-5; a weak D match, TRBD1 (5 bases). Sequenced material: peripheral blood. The CDR3 DNA is TGTGCCTGGAGTGTAAGTCGGCAGGGTCAGCCCCAGCATTTT. It specifies CAWSVSRQGQPQHF.